Listed below are T cell receptor beta chains from one sample, sequenced in a study of shared clonotypes between healthy human individuals. Generated by immunoSEQ multiplex PCR, the TCRdb table keeps only in-frame clones and is missing some. The sample includes around 1.9 million clones, 93% of them seen just once. Sequencing input: naive CD8+ T cells from PBMCs. The receptors shown here come from a man aged 18-30 years in good health. Some clones in this sample may be carry-over from other donors' samples. Each CDR3 is given with its conserved first and last residue. The D gene is left open where the match is weak. Only part of the rows carry a size: once, few, many, or a class if the clone is expanded.

size	D	V	J	CDR3
-	TRBD1	TRBV19	TRBJ1-5	CASSATGGYDSNQPQHF
-	-	TRBV6-1	TRBJ2-2	CASSVGVVPTGELFF
-	-	TRBV5-4	TRBJ1-2	CASSPSDGYYGYTF
-	-	TRBV4-2	TRBJ1-1	CASSQDVGMNTEAFF
-	TRBD2	TRBV5-4	TRBJ2-1	CASSSRLAVSSYNEQFF
-	-	TRBV27	TRBJ2-1	CASWGGGLVANEQFF
-	-	TRBV13	TRBJ2-7	CASSLDGTYEQYF
-	-	TRBV5-6	TRBJ1-4	CASSYGGNEKLFF
once	-	TRBV6-5	TRBJ2-3	CASSEGPDTQYF
-	-	TRBV6-1	TRBJ1-5	CASSERGPFEPQHF
-	-	TRBV5-1	TRBJ1-1	CASSLAGTQWPEAFF
-	TRBD2	TRBV4-3	TRBJ2-2	CASSPWGSGVSRTGELFF
-	-	TRBV27	TRBJ1-2	CASSLSRSGGYTF
once	TRBD1	TRBV5-1	TRBJ1-1	CASSLGQGIFTEAFF
-	-	TRBV18	TRBJ2-7	CASSQAPNSYEQYF
-	-	TRBV6-5	TRBJ2-3	CASSYKLNTDTQYF
-	-	TRBV28	TRBJ2-7	CASTPAGGYPYEQYF
-	TRBD1	TRBV27	TRBJ1-4	CASSPTGREKLFF
-	-	TRBV6-5	TRBJ2-7	CASSYSSRGAHEQYF
-	-	TRBV9	TRBJ2-3	CASSPFPRDRDTDTQYF
-	-	TRBV28	TRBJ2-7	CASSLLGTPSPYEQYF
-	-	TRBV6-5	TRBJ1-2	CASSQSGLYGYTF
-	TRBD2	TRBV14	TRBJ2-5	CASSQRLIGLADRETQYF
-	TRBD1	TRBV30	TRBJ2-3	CAWSVLGQGADTQYF
-	TRBD2	TRBV5-6	TRBJ2-7	CASSLGGLADYEQYF
once	TRBD2	TRBV7-9	TRBJ2-5	CASSLTSGQETQYF
-	-	TRBV7-9	TRBJ2-7	CASSGNRETVPYEQYF
-	-	TRBV2	TRBJ2-4	CASSLYATRENIQYF
-	-	TRBV5-5	TRBJ1-1	CASSLFDTTEAFF
-	-	TRBV21-1	TRBJ2-7	CASSKLSGPSYYEQYF
-	-	TRBV19	TRBJ2-7	CASSKDGDSYEQYF
once	TRBD2	TRBV28	TRBJ2-5	CASSFQREGAGETQYF
-	-	TRBV29-1	TRBJ1-5	CSVGGRSSPIVYNQPQHF
-	-	TRBV2	TRBJ2-7	CASTTFGGERSEQYF
-	-	TRBV29-1	TRBJ1-1	CSVEDGHLNTEAFF
-	-	TRBV7-2	TRBJ1-5	CASSLGTSNQPQHF
once	-	TRBV10-3	TRBJ2-5	CAISEPLKQGGQETQYF
once	-	TRBV6-5	TRBJ1-1	CASLDGNTEAFF
-	TRBD1	TRBV27	TRBJ1-1	CASSNVGTGDTEAFF
-	-	TRBV27	TRBJ2-7	CASRFGPSYEQYF
-	-	TRBV11-2	TRBJ2-7	CASSSEQGVYYEQYF
-	TRBD2	TRBV19	TRBJ2-5	CASSSPGLVFGGGYQETQYF
-	TRBD1	TRBV28	TRBJ2-2	CASSGQANTGELFF
-	-	TRBV5-5	TRBJ1-2	CASSLADSNYGYTF
-	TRBD1	TRBV27	TRBJ1-1	CASSLTGYGNTEAFF
-	TRBD2	TRBV27	TRBJ2-3	CASSPWTSGTAAPDTQYF
-	-	TRBV29-1	TRBJ2-1	CSVEGAVSYNEQFF
-	TRBD2	TRBV11-2	TRBJ2-7	CASSLGTSGLYEQYF
-	TRBD1	TRBV7-6	TRBJ2-1	CASRRLVARGNYNEQFF
-	-	TRBV27	TRBJ2-4	CASSLGRGLAKNIQYF
-	-	TRBV11-2	TRBJ2-7	CAEGVGYEQYF
-	TRBD2	TRBV7-6	TRBJ2-5	CASSLTSGIQETQYF
-	TRBD2	TRBV5-1	TRBJ2-1	CASSLALGLAGVDEQFF
-	TRBD2	TRBV7-2	TRBJ2-1	CASTQLGLAGSSNEQFF
-	-	TRBV27	TRBJ1-5	CASSLYQGTQPQHF
once	-	TRBV7-3	TRBJ1-1	CASSPPKGEGTEAFF
-	-	TRBV4-3	TRBJ2-5	CASSQDLRETQYF
-	TRBD1	TRBV9	TRBJ2-5	CASSITGGMETQYF
-	-	TRBV6-4	TRBJ2-7	CASSAAPGGYYEQYF
-	-	TRBV4-1	TRBJ1-4	CASSQGGVRNEKLFF